In its sample, the clone carrying this T cell receptor beta chain was seen once. The source of the sample is a study of blood T cell repertoires in COVID-19. V trimming: 5 bases; J trimming: 0 bases; junction bases outside the gene matches: 10. CDR3 length: 18 residues. Germline CDR1 and CDR2: MRHNA and SNTAGT. Per the authors' pipeline: Amplification with reference gene primers provided the estimates of nucleated cell counts. The repertoire was sequenced with immunoSEQ multiplex PCR; TCRdb's copy has only in-frame clones and lacks some. V, J and clone size derive from that table, while D and trimming were established from the DNA sequence. The sample carries some 190,000 clones, roughly 84% recorded once.

The origin of this receptor is a human donor in a cohort sampled during active COVID-19. The sequencing input was peripheral blood. The rearrangement uses TRBV6-4 and TRBJ2-1; 10 bases line up with TRBD2. The CDR3 region has the DNA TGTGCCAGCAGTATGGCTAGCGGGGGACTAAGCTCCTACAATGAGCAGTTCTTC. Translated, it gives CASSMASGGLSSYNEQFF.